These 21 T cell receptor beta chains came from one sample sequenced in a study of blood T cell repertoires in COVID-19. The table came from immunoSEQ multiplex PCR; TCRdb's copy has only in-frame clones and leaves some out. In the table there are fewer than 250,000 clones, 81% of which are singletons. The sample consisted of PBMCs or T cells enriched from blood (not recorded which). The receptors stem from a woman aged 45-59 years with acute COVID-19.

In its sample, this clone was seen once. The rearrangement uses TRBV11-1 and TRBJ2-1; no reliable D call. Trimming stripped 8 bases from V and 6 bases from J, with 11 bases between. Germline lookup yields CDR1 SGHAT and CDR2 FQDESV (reference sequence). The CDR3 totals 12 residues. Written as DNA, the CDR3 is TGTGCCAGCGAAAGCTTAATCAATGAGCAGTTCTTC. Amino acids: CASESLINEQFF. Complete variable domain (other parts from reference TRBV11-1 and TRBJ2-1): EAEVAQSPRYKITEKSQAVAFWCDPISGHATLYWYRQILGQGPELLVQFQDESVVDDSQLPKDRFSAERLKGVDSTLKIQPAELGDSAMYLCASESLINEQFFGPGTRLTVL.

The chain uses TRBV4-3 and TRBJ1-3; no clear D. The V gene's germline CDR1 is LGHNA and CDR2 YSLEER. Trimming removed 0 bases at V and 4 bases at J, with 10 bases between. This CDR3 region has 15 residues. The CDR3 DNA sequence: TGCGCCAGCAGCCAAGATGGCAGTAAAGGAAACACCATATATTTT. Its translation: CASSQDGSKGNTIYF.

The V call is TRBV7-2, the J call TRBJ1-5; possible D gene TRBD1, 5 bases. V was clipped by 2 bases and J by 3 bases, with 11 bases between them. Germline CDR1 and CDR2: SGHTA and FQGNSA. The CDR3 is made up of 15 amino acids. CDR3 amino acids: CASSLRRGNNQPQHF. CDR3 bases: TGTGCCAGCAGCTTAAGGAGGGGCAACAATCAGCCCCAGCATTTT.

Comment on this clone: The junction departs from the called germline gene at one end, perhaps through a read error. CDR3 protein: CASGFGFGEQYF. In DNA form, the CDR3 reads TGTGCCAGCGGTTTCGGGTTTGGGGAGCAGTACTTC. V and J are TRBV28 and TRBJ2-7, with unresolved D. The CDR3 loop spans 12 amino acids. Germline assignment: CDR1 MDHEN and CDR2 SYDVKM. Combining the CDR3 with reference TRBV28 and TRBJ2-7 gives the whole variable domain DVKVTQSSRYLVKRTGEKVFLECVQDMDHENMFWYRQDPGLGLRLIYFSYDVKMKEKGDIPEGYSVSREKKERFSLILESASTNQTSMYLCASGFGFGEQYFGPGTRLTVT.

The CDR3 nucleotides read TGTGCCAGCAGCCAATTCGCCGGGAGCCAAATTTACGAGCAGTACTTC. The encoded protein is CASSQFAGSQIYEQYF. The chain couples TRBV3-1 (or the pseudogene TRBV3-2) to TRBJ2-7; maybe TRBD2 (6 bases). Germline CDR1 is LGHDT and CDR2 is YNNKEL (reference sequence). V shed 2 bases and J shed 4 bases, with 18 bases lying between them. The CDR3 is made up of 16 amino acids.

The V and J genes are TRBV10-3 and TRBJ1-2; TRBD1 matches at 12 bases. Germline CDR1 is ENHRY and CDR2 is SYGVKD. The CDR3 contains 14 residues. J gave up 4 bases and V 6 bases, and 3 bases lay outside the gene matches. The CDR3 is CAIRPGQGAYGYTF. As DNA, the CDR3 is TGTGCCATCAGACCGGGACAGGGGGCCTATGGCTACACCTTC.

The V and J genes are TRBV4-2 and TRBJ2-5; the match to TRBD2 covers 11 bases. With V trimmed by 4 bases and J by 5 bases, 18 bases remained unmatched. Per germline, CDR1 LGHNA and CDR2 YNFKEQ. This CDR3 contains 19 residues. Written as DNA, the CDR3 is TGTGCCAGCAGCCCGGAGGGAACTAGCGGGGGTCAGGGGGTGGAGACCCAGTACTTC. Its translation is CASSPEGTSGGQGVETQYF.

The chain joins TRBV27 to TRBJ2-1, with D unclear. Per germline, CDR1 MNHEY and CDR2 SMNVEV (reference sequence). CDR3 size: 12 residues. Trimming shortened V by 5 bases and J by 6 bases, and 8 bases separated the two germline ends. The DNA of the CDR3 is TGTGCCAGCAGTCCGACTGCCAATGAGCAGTTCTTC. Translated, it gives CASSPTANEQFF.

In this sample, this clone turned up a few times. The chain joins TRBV5-6 to TRBJ2-2; 7 bases fit TRBD1. V lost 9 bases and J lost 3; bases outside the gene matches: 8. Germline V lookup: CDR1 SGHDT, CDR2 YYEEEE. The CDR3 runs 14 residues. As DNA, the CDR3 is TGTGCCACCAATCCAACAGGGGACACCGGGGAGCTGTTTTTT. This translates into CATNPTGDTGELFF.

The rearrangement links TRBV9 to TRBJ2-1, with 8 bases fitting TRBD2. V shed 4 bases and J 6 bases; nucleotides not matched to a gene: 12. This CDR3 has 16 residues. Germline V CDR1 and CDR2: SGDLS, YYNGEE. The CDR3 DNA reads TGTGCCAGCAGCAGTCGGTCAAGCGGGAGTGTCAATGAGCAGTTCTTC. Its protein is CASSSRSSGSVNEQFF.

This clone is a singleton in its sample. The chain carries TRBV29-1 and TRBJ2-5, with 13 bases that match TRBD2. CDR1 and CDR2 (germline): SQVTM, ANQGSEA. The CDR3 loop spans 16 amino acids. V lost 6 bases and J lost 5; bases outside the gene matches: 12. The CDR3 sequence: CSVLWTSGGQGETQYF. CDR3 DNA: TGCAGCGTCTTATGGACTAGCGGGGGCCAAGGGGAGACCCAGTACTTC.

This clone is a singleton in its sample. The chain carries TRBV6-5 and TRBJ1-3, with D unresolved. Trimming took off 7 bases at V and 1 base at J, with 14 bases between the two ends. Germline assignment: CDR1 MNHEY and CDR2 SVGAGI. The CDR3 sequence is 15 residues long. This CDR3 reads CASTKRGGSGNTIYF. The DNA for the CDR3 is TGTGCCAGCACTAAGCGAGGTGGTTCTGGAAACACCATATATTTT.

This clone showed up just a few times. The chain uses TRBV3-1 (or the pseudogene TRBV3-2) and TRBJ1-4; D unresolved. The V gene lost 0 bases and the J gene lost 10 bases, with 12 bases spanning the gap. The CDR3 contains 14 residues. CDR1 is LGHDT and CDR2 is YNNKEL in the germline V gene (reference sequence). The CDR3 is CASSQDTYPLKLFF. As DNA, the CDR3 is TGTGCCAGCAGCCAAGACACTTACCCCCTAAAACTGTTTTTT.

As concerns this clone: Mismatch with germline at one junction end may stem from a read error. The V gene is TRBV7-9, the J gene TRBJ1-2; 10 nucleotides align to TRBD1. Per the germline V gene, CDR1 is SEHNR and CDR2 is FQNEAQ (reference sequence). The CDR3 covers 14 residues. For the CDR3, the DNA is TGTGCCAGCAGCGTAGCGGGACAGGGGAACGGCTACACCTTC. Translating it yields CASSVAGQGNGYTF. Filled out from reference TRBV7-9 and TRBJ1-2, the complete variable domain reads DTGVSQNPRHKITKRGQNVTFRCDPISEHNRLYWYRQTLGQGPEFLTYFQNEAQLEKSRLLSDRFSAERPKGSFSTLEIQRTEQGDSAMYLCASSVAGQGNGYTFGSGTRLTVV.

This clone was picked up a small number of times. The CDR3 loop is CASSLVSGRVGDEGYTF. The CDR3 DNA is TGTGCCAGCAGCTTAGTTTCGGGGAGGGTGGGAGATGAGGGCTACACCTTC. The V and J genes are TRBV7-2 and TRBJ1-2; D gene uncertain. The CDR3 totals 17 residues. V shed 1 base and J shed 8 bases, with 23 bases lying between them. The V gene's germline CDR1 is SGHTA and CDR2 FQGNSA.

The chain uses TRBV29-1 and TRBJ2-7; 10 bases map to TRBD1. V lost 6 bases to trimming and J lost 6 bases; unmatched junction nucleotides: 11. Germline V CDR1 and CDR2: SQVTM, ANQGSEA. This CDR3 region has 14 residues. CDR3: CSVSPWDRGREQYF. CDR3 nucleotides: TGCAGCGTGTCCCCCTGGGACAGGGGACGCGAGCAGTACTTC.

The rearrangement uses TRBV28 and TRBJ1-1; 8 bases match TRBD1. Germline V gene sequence: CDR1 MDHEN, CDR2 SYDVKM. CDR3 size: 14 residues. Germline trimming cut 2 bases from V and 4 bases from J; bases unmatched to any gene: 3. CDR3 in amino acids: CASSLTGGGTEAFF. CDR3 DNA sequence: TGTGCCAGCAGTTTAACAGGGGGAGGCACTGAAGCTTTCTTT.

The chain couples TRBV19 to TRBJ2-4; 7 bases are shared with TRBD2. Germline CDR1 LNHDA, CDR2 SQIVND (reference sequence). The CDR3 contains 15 residues. The V segment lost 1 base and the J segment 7 bases; nucleotides outside the gene matches: 7. The CDR3, as DNA: TGTGCCAGTAGTATAGTCGGGGGGAGTCGGAACATTCAGTACTTC. Encoded protein: CASSIVGGSRNIQYF.

This clone was recorded only once. The chain links TRBV10-3 to TRBJ1-1; no firm D call. This CDR3 is built from 15 residues. V lost 4 bases and J 3 bases, leaving 15 bases between the germline ends. CDR1 ENHRY and CDR2 SYGVKD come from the germline V gene. The CDR3 nucleotides read TGTGCCATCAGTGCGCCGGGGAACCGGGACACTGAAGCTTTCTTT. Residues: CAISAPGNRDTEAFF.

This chain uses TRBV19 with TRBJ2-4; a weak D match, TRBD2 (7 bases). Trimming took off 6 bases at V and 4 bases at J, with 16 bases between the two ends. The CDR3 is 15 residues long. Germline CDR1 and CDR2: LNHDA and SQIVND (reference sequence). The CDR3 spells CASRRPGGPKNIQYF. In DNA form, the CDR3 reads TGTGCCAGTAGAAGGCCCGGGGGGCCAAAAAACATTCAGTACTTC.

J is TRBJ2-7 and V is TRBV3-1 (or the pseudogene TRBV3-2), with a tentative D call TRBD1 (5 bases). This CDR3 spans 14 amino acids. V lost 1 base, J lost 2 bases, and 9 bases lay in between. The V gene's germline CDR1 is LGHDT and CDR2 YNNKEL (reference sequence). In DNA form, the CDR3 reads TGTGCCAGCAGCCAAGCACAGACAGCCTACGAGCAGTACTTC. It translates to CASSQAQTAYEQYF.